Below are 27 T cell receptor beta chains sequenced from a single sample in a study of cytomegalovirus exposure and HLA in healthy donors. Libraries were prepared by immunoSEQ multiplex PCR; TCRdb keeps only in-frame clonotypes and omits some of them. This table holds about 250,000 clones, about 90% found once. Material for sequencing was PBMCs. These receptors were obtained from a man younger than 35 in good health and CMV-seropositive.

The V call is TRBV15, the J call TRBJ2-7; D might be TRBD2 (5 bases). V was shortened by 1 base and J by 3 bases, with 7 bases between the two germline ends. The CDR3 is 13 residues long. CDR1 and CDR2 (germline): LNHNV, YYDKDF (reference sequence). The CDR3 sequence is CATSRVDFYEQYF. Written as DNA, the CDR3 is TGTGCCACCAGCAGAGTGGACTTCTACGAGCAGTACTTC.

The chain links TRBV27 to TRBJ1-1, with TRBD1 as a possible D gene (5 bases). The germline CDR1 and CDR2 sequences are MNHEY and SMNVEV (reference sequence). The CDR3 has 13 residues. Trimming cost V 0 bases and J 8 bases, with 10 bases left between them. CDR3 in amino acids: CASSLSSQAEAFF. As DNA, the CDR3 is TGTGCCAGCAGTTTATCGTCACAGGCCGAAGCTTTCTTT.

The sample holds one count of this clone. The V call is TRBV6-4, the J call TRBJ2-7, with TRBD2 matching over 11 bases. V gave up 10 bases and J gave up 3 bases; unmatched junction bases: 14. CDR3 length: 16 amino acids. Per the germline V gene, CDR1 is MRHNA and CDR2 is SNTAGT. CDR3 nucleotides: TGTGCCATCCCAACGGTAACTAGCGGGAGAGGCTACGAGCAGTACTTC. Encoded protein: CAIPTVTSGRGYEQYF.

The chain has TRBV6-1 and TRBJ2-7, with D uncertain. Germline V lookup: CDR1 MNHNS, CDR2 SASEGT. V was trimmed by 0 bases and J by 5 bases, leaving 8 bases between them. The CDR3 length is 13 residues. CDR3 DNA sequence: TGTGCCAGCAGTGAAGCCCCCAAAGACGAGCAGTACTTC. It is translated as CASSEAPKDEQYF.

The chain has TRBV5-1 and TRBJ1-2; 8 positions match TRBD1. Germline assignment: CDR1 SGHRS and CDR2 YFSETQ. V gave up 5 bases and J gave up 0 bases; unmatched junction bases: 6. CDR3 length: 15 residues. The CDR3, as DNA: TGCGCCAGCAGAGAAAGGACAGGGCCTAACTATGGCTACACCTTC. Translating it yields CASRERTGPNYGYTF. Based on the CDR3 plus reference TRBV5-1 and TRBJ1-2, the full variable domain is KAGVTQTPRYLIKTRGQQVTLSCSPISGHRSVSWYQQTPGQGLQFLFEYFSETQRNKGNFPGRFSGRQFSNSRSEMNVSTLELGDSALYLCASRERTGPNYGYTFGSGTRLTVV.

The gene calls are TRBV7-2 and TRBJ2-2; no definite D call. The CDR3 spans 14 residues. CDR1 is SGHTA, CDR2 FQGNSA, per germline. The ends were cut back, 1 base at V and 6 bases at J, with 9 bases in the middle. The CDR3 coding sequence is TGTGCCAGCAGCTTAGGTTGGGATTCCGGGGAGCTGTTTTTT. It yields the protein CASSLGWDSGELFF.

V usage is TRBV5-1 and J usage is TRBJ1-1, with D maybe TRBD1 (6 bases). The CDR3 is 15 amino acids. From germline, CDR1 is SGHRS and CDR2 YFSETQ. V lost 4 bases and J 4 bases, leaving 17 bases between the germline ends. As DNA, the CDR3 is TGCGCCAGCAGCCCCATCGGTCGGGACATCACTGAAGCTTTCTTT. Protein product: CASSPIGRDITEAFF.

The rearrangement links TRBV9 to TRBJ2-5; possibly TRBD2 for D (6 bases). The CDR3 spans 16 residues. The V end lost 0 bases, the J end lost 4 bases, and 16 bases lay between the germline ends. CDR1 is SGDLS, CDR2 YYNGEE, per germline. The CDR3 region has the DNA TGTGCCAGCAGCGTAGGGAACGGGAGCGGAATAGAGACCCAGTACTTC. Protein product: CASSVGNGSGIETQYF. The full variable domain, its missing parts supplied by reference TRBV9 and TRBJ2-5, is DSGVTQTPKHLITATGQRVTLRCSPRSGDLSVYWYQQSLDQGLQFLIQYYNGEERAKGNILERFSAQQFPDLHSELNLSSLELGDSALYFCASSVGNGSGIETQYFGPGTRLLVL.

Turning to this clone: This CDR3 is also generated by other DNA sequences in the sample. The V call is TRBV7-8, the J call TRBJ2-2, with D possibly matching TRBD2 (7 bases). The CDR3 contains 15 residues. Trimming removed 0 bases at V and 5 bases at J, with 10 bases between. The germline CDR1 and CDR2 sequences are SGHVS and FQNEAQ. The DNA for the CDR3 is TGTGCCAGCAGCTTAGCGGGAGGGGGTACCGGGGAGCTGTTTTTT. Translating gives CASSLAGGGTGELFF. Full variable domain (rest looked up from reference TRBV7-8 and TRBJ2-2): GAGVSQSPRYKVAKRGQDVALRCDPISGHVSLFWYQQALGQGPEFLTYFQNEAQLDKSGLPSDRFFAERPEGSVSTLKIQRTQQEDSAVYLCASSLAGGGTGELFFGEGSRLTVL.

The V call is TRBV28, the J call TRBJ2-7, with 7 bases identical to TRBD1. With 5 bases clipped from V and 5 bases from J, the junction kept 3 bases outside the gene matches. Germline loops: CDR1 MDHEN, CDR2 SYDVKM. The CDR3 length is 12 residues. CDR3 DNA sequence: TGTGCCAGCAGTACGGGACAGAACGAGCAGTACTTC. Amino acid sequence: CASSTGQNEQYF.

The chain links TRBV4-2 to TRBJ1-2, with D unclear. The CDR3 is 16 residues long. CDR1 LGHNA and CDR2 YNFKEQ come from the germline V gene. V was clipped by 0 bases and J by 4 bases, with 15 bases between them. The CDR3 loop is CASSQEAPGDGYGYTF. CDR3 nucleotide sequence: TGTGCCAGCAGCCAAGAGGCGCCAGGCGATGGCTATGGCTACACCTTC.

This CDR3 reads CASSYFGQGAAGELFF. The CDR3 bases are TGTGCCAGCAGTTACTTTGGACAGGGGGCCGCCGGGGAGCTGTTTTTT. V is TRBV6-5 and J is TRBJ2-2; 11 nucleotides agree with TRBD1. V lost 1 base and J lost 6; bases outside the gene matches: 4. The CDR3 runs to 16 residues. Germline loops: CDR1 MNHEY, CDR2 SVGAGI.

V is TRBV27 and J is TRBJ2-7; TRBD2 might be the D (6 bases). Trimming cost V 3 bases and J 7 bases, with 10 bases left between them. This CDR3 has 12 residues. CDR1 is MNHEY, CDR2 SMNVEV, per germline (reference sequence). CDR3 DNA: TGTGCCAGCAGTTTTCGGGGGTCTGAGCAGTACTTC. Translation gives CASSFRGSEQYF.

V usage is TRBV6-5 and J usage is TRBJ1-2; the D is unclear. This CDR3 spans 15 amino acids. In germline, CDR1 is MNHEY, CDR2 SVGAGI. V gave up 2 bases and J gave up 4 bases, with 14 bases separating them. The CDR3: CASSYTLQKPYGYTF. The CDR3 nucleotides are TGTGCCAGCAGTTACACCCTCCAGAAACCCTATGGCTACACCTTC.

The chain combines TRBV6-1 with TRBJ2-7; 8 nucleotides match TRBD1. The germline CDR1 and CDR2 sequences are MNHNS and SASEGT. Unmatched junction bases numbered 6, after V lost 6 bases and J lost 5 bases. The CDR3 has 13 amino acids. The CDR3 region is CASRAGQGHEQYF. CDR3 DNA sequence: TGTGCCAGCAGGGCAGGACAGGGACACGAGCAGTACTTC.

The CDR3 region is CASSRTGANTEAFF. As DNA, the CDR3 is TGTGCCAGCTCCCGAACAGGGGCGAACACTGAAGCTTTCTTT. The chain combines TRBV18 with TRBJ1-1, with 7 bases fitting TRBD1. There are 14 residues in the CDR3. The trim removed 6 bases at V and 1 base at J, leaving 5 bases unmatched. Germline loops: CDR1 KGHSH, CDR2 LQKENI.

The chain is built from TRBV6-5 and TRBJ1-2; D not certain. This CDR3 is built from 13 residues. CDR1 is MNHEY, CDR2 SVGAGI, per germline. V was cut by 5 bases and J by 3 bases, with 10 bases left in between. CDR3 coding DNA: TGTGCCAGCAGTCGTGGACCGGACTATGGCTACACCTTC. Amino acid sequence: CASSRGPDYGYTF.

The chain couples TRBV15 to TRBJ2-5; 8 bases map to TRBD2. From germline, CDR1 is LNHNV and CDR2 YYDKDF (reference sequence). V trimming: 3 bases; J trimming: 4 bases; junction bases outside the gene matches: 4. The CDR3 is 14 amino acids. For the CDR3, the DNA is TGTGCCACCAGCAGGCGGGAGGCAGTAGAGACCCAGTACTTC. As protein: CATSRREAVETQYF.

This rearrangement joins TRBV4-1 to TRBJ2-7; 9 nucleotides match TRBD1. CDR1 and CDR2 from the germline V gene are MGHRA and YSYEKL. V was clipped by 6 bases and J by 4 bases; unmatched bases: 4. This CDR3 has 13 amino acids. The CDR3: CASRPTGGYEQYF. The CDR3 bases are TGCGCCAGCAGACCGACAGGGGGGTACGAGCAGTACTTC.

The chain recombines TRBV28 with TRBJ2-3, with D unresolved. V was pared by 2 bases and J by 2 bases, with 8 bases between. CDR1 MDHEN and CDR2 SYDVKM come from the germline V gene. CDR3 size: 14 residues. The CDR3 nucleotides are TGTGCCAGCAGTTTAAGGCCCTACACAGATACGCAGTATTTT. It codes for CASSLRPYTDTQYF.

The chain combines TRBV19 with TRBJ2-7, with TRBD2 identical over 7 bases. With 3 bases clipped from V and 2 bases from J, the junction kept 7 bases outside the gene matches. CDR1 is LNHDA, CDR2 SQIVND, per germline (reference sequence). This CDR3 has 15 residues. CDR3 region: CASSIIVGGPYEQYF. In DNA form, the CDR3 reads TGTGCCAGTAGTATCATCGTGGGAGGGCCCTACGAGCAGTACTTC.

CDR3 DNA: TGCGCCAGCAGCCTGGGACTAGCGGGAGTGTACGACGAGCAGTACTTC. Amino acids: CASSLGLAGVYDEQYF. The chain has TRBV5-1 and TRBJ2-7, with TRBD2 identical over 14 bases. The V segment lost 4 bases and the J segment 5 bases; nucleotides outside the gene matches: 8. CDR3 size: 16 residues. The germline CDR1 and CDR2 sequences are SGHRS and YFSETQ.

This clone appeared once. This sequence joins TRBV7-9 and TRBJ1-1; D ambiguous. CDR1 is SEHNR, CDR2 FQNEAQ, per germline (reference sequence). This CDR3 is 15 amino acids long. The V end was cut by 5 bases, the J end by 0 bases, with 13 bases between. CDR3 protein: CASSPPGMLNTEAFF. In DNA, the CDR3 is TGTGCCAGCAGCCCCCCGGGAATGCTGAACACTGAAGCTTTCTTT.

CDR3 nucleotides: TGTGCCTGGAGTCAGACAGGGAACACTGAAGCTTTCTTT. Protein: CAWSQTGNTEAFF. The chain has TRBV30 and TRBJ1-1; D possibly corresponds to TRBD1 (6 bases). Trimming stripped 2 bases from V and 1 base from J, with 8 bases between. CDR3 size: 13 residues. Germline V gene data show CDR1 as GTSNPN and CDR2 as SVGIG (reference sequence).

The V call is TRBV6-5, the J call TRBJ1-1, with a tentative D call TRBD1 (5 bases). With 6 bases removed from V and 2 bases from J, the gap between germline ends came to 13 bases. The CDR3 has 14 residues. Germline values: CDR1 MNHEY, CDR2 SVGAGI. Here the CDR3 DNA reads TGTGCCAGCAGCAGGGCCTCTTTCAACACTGAAGCTTTCTTT. Its protein is CASSRASFNTEAFF.

V gene TRBV6-5 combines with J gene TRBJ2-2; 10 bases align to TRBD1. Germline V gene sequence: CDR1 MNHEY, CDR2 SVGAGI. V lost 8 bases and J lost 6; bases outside the gene matches: 9. CDR3 length: 15 residues. For the CDR3, the DNA is TGTGCCAGCCAGATCGGGACAGGGGCATCCGGGGAGCTGTTTTTT. This encodes CASQIGTGASGELFF.

The chain has TRBV7-2 and TRBJ2-5, with D perhaps matching TRBD1 (6 bases). Trimming stripped 7 bases from V and 4 bases from J, with 19 bases between. The germline V gene encodes CDR1 SGHTA and CDR2 FQGNSA. This CDR3 is built from 15 residues. CDR3 nucleotide sequence: TGTGCCAGCACCTTTAGAACAGGGAACGGAGAGACCCAGTACTTC. Translating it yields CASTFRTGNGETQYF.